This is a list of T cell receptor beta chains from one sample in a study of blood T cell repertoires in COVID-19. TCRdb's copy holds only in-frame clones and misses some; the assay was immunoSEQ multiplex PCR. The sample records 200,000 to 300,000 clones, approximately 86% being singletons. The sample taken for sequencing was peripheral blood. Every receptor here comes from a man aged 35-49 years who had recovered from COVID-19. Both conserved end residues are part of each CDR3. D genes are given only for firm matches. Part of the rows lack a size; the others show once, few, many or a class for expanded clones.

d_gene	v_gene	abundance	len	j_gene	CDR3nt	CDR3aa
TRBD1	TRBV10-2	NA	12	TRBJ1-2	TGCGCCAGCAGCGCAGGGGGCTATGGCTACACCTTC	CASSAGGYGYTF
NA	TRBV14	NA	13	TRBJ2-5	TGTGCCAGCAGCCAAGACCTACAAGAGACCCAGTACTTC	CASSQDLQETQYF
TRBD1	TRBV10-2	NA	14	TRBJ1-2	TGCGCCAGCAGTCTGACAGGGTTGGACTATGGCTACACCTTC	CASSLTGLDYGYTF
TRBD1	TRBV7-2	NA	14	TRBJ2-7	TGTGCCAGCACCAAGGGACAGGGCTCCTACGAGCAGTACTTC	CASTKGQGSYEQYF
TRBD2	TRBV11-2	NA	18	TRBJ2-1	TGTGCCAGCAGATTTACGCCCGGGGGGGCGAACTCCTACAATGAGCAGTTCTTC	CASRFTPGGANSYNEQFF
NA	TRBV7-2	NA	13	TRBJ1-1	TGTGCCAGCAGCTCACCATCAGGGGTGAAGGCTTTCTTT	CASSSPSGVKAFF
NA	TRBV12-3/TRBV12-4	NA	13	TRBJ1-4	TGTGCCAGCAGACTAACAGGCCCCGAAAAACTGTTTTTT	CASRLTGPEKLFF
NA	TRBV5-6	few	14	TRBJ2-1	TGTGCCAGCAGCATTGGGGCGGCTAACAATGAGCAGTTCTTC	CASSIGAANNEQFF
NA	TRBV7-3	NA	13	TRBJ1-1	TGTGCCAGCAGCTTAACTTCGGTGACACGGGCTTTCTTT	CASSLTSVTRAFF
NA	TRBV3-1/TRBV3-2	NA	12	TRBJ2-7	TGTGCCAGCAGCCATAGCTCCTACGAGCAGTACTTC	CASSHSSYEQYF
TRBD1	TRBV6-5	NA	14	TRBJ2-5	TGTGCCAGCAGTAGACGACAGGGAGAAGAGACCCAGTACTTC	CASSRRQGEETQYF